Detailed here is one T cell receptor beta chain. Per the study methods: It was from reference gene primer amplification that nucleated cell counts were estimated. TCRdb's copy holds only in-frame clones and misses some; the assay was immunoSEQ multiplex PCR. The DNA was the basis for D and trimming; V, J and clone size are from that table. The sample yields 150,000 to 200,000 clones, less than 90% seen once. While infection was still active, Seattle patients were enrolled and then followed longitudinally. This specimen comes from a study of blood T cell repertoires in COVID-19. Study-wide background: The United States, Italy and Spain were the sources of the acute and convalescent COVID-19 samples. The analysed material was cDNA or gDNA that came from T cells, B-cell-depleted T cells, or PBMCs.

J lost 5 bases, V lost 1 base, and 3 bases had no gene match. This CDR3 region has 15 residues. In germline, CDR1 is SGHTA, CDR2 FQGNSA. The source of this sequence is a woman in her 70s with COVID-19, enrolled during active disease. Sample: peripheral blood. The V gene is TRBV7-2, the J gene TRBJ2-5; 11 positions agree with TRBD2. The CDR3 protein is CASSLVASGGETQYF. Written as DNA, the CDR3 is TGTGCCAGCAGCTTAGTTGCTAGCGGGGGGGAGACCCAGTACTTC.